This entry is about one T cell receptor beta chain. This entry comes from a study of tumor-infiltrating lymphocytes in primary liver carcinoma. DNA and RNA were both co-extracted from 20-30 mg of bulk tissue that had not been sorted. Starting from approximately 470 ng of total RNA, TCR beta cDNA was produced with a primer in the constant region. Researchers made the TCR beta libraries by running three nested multiplex PCR rounds with slightly modified ARM-PCR. TRBV1-TRBV30 forward primers and a C-beta reverse primer were used in the first two PCR rounds, which each ran for 9 to 10 cycles. TCRdb analysed the multiplex PCR reads with MiXCR anew, one entry per CDR3 protein. The data hold roughly 24,000 distinct CDR3 sequences, with roughly four fifths observed a single time. CDR3 length equals 16 residues. Germline V gene data show CDR1 as SGHAT and CDR2 as FQNNGV. The V end was cut by 4 bases, the J end by 9 bases, with 21 bases between.

The sample taken for sequencing was liver tumor tissue from sampling region 5. Subset here: tumor region T5, tumor centre. The V gene is TRBV11-2, the J gene TRBJ2-2; D is possibly TRBD2 (6 bases). This clonotype originated in a woman aged 25 to 39 with primary liver carcinoma and hepatitis B virus infection. The CDR3 is CASSSTCSGRSWELFF. DNA for the CDR3: TGTGCCAGCAGCTCGACATGTAGTGGGAGGTCCTGGGAGCTGTTTTTT.